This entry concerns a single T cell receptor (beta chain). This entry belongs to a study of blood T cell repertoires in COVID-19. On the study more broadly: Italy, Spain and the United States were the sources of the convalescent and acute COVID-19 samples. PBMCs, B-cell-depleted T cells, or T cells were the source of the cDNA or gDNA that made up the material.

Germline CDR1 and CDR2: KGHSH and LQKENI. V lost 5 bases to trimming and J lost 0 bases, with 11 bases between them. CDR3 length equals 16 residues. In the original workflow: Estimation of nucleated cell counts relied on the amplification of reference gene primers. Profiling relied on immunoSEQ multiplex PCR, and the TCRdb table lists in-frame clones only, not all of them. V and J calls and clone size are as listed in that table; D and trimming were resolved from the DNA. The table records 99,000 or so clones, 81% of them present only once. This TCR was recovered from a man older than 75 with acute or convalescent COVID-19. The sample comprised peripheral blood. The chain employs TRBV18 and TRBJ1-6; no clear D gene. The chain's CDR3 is CASSAALSSYNSPLHF. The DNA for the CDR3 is TGTGCCAGCTCAGCCGCCCTCAGCTCCTATAATTCACCCCTCCACTTT.